This T cell receptor (beta chain) was recorded in a study of shared clonotypes between healthy human individuals. This CDR3 has 18 residues. The V gene end was trimmed by 3 bases and the J gene end by 3 bases; junction bases not matched to a gene: 11. Germline CDR1 and CDR2: SGDLS and YYNGEE. Profiling relied on immunoSEQ multiplex PCR, and the TCRdb table lists in-frame clones only, not all of them. This table holds 2 million to 2.5 million clones, about 90% found once. Study-level results: Among the subsets, naive ones generally showed larger estimated richness than memory ones.

With regard to this clone: Antigen: not known.

The chain couples TRBV9 to TRBJ2-4, with 11 bases lining up with TRBD2. This TCR was recovered from a man aged 18 to 30 in good health. Some clones in this sample may be carry-over from other donors' samples. The sample was naive CD4+ T cells from PBMCs. Subset meaning: CD45RA+ positively selected. This CDR3 reads CASSANPLAGVDKNIQYF. Here the CDR3 DNA reads TGTGCCAGCAGCGCGAACCCACTAGCGGGAGTTGACAAAAACATTCAGTACTTC.